This TCR beta chain was documented in a study of cytomegalovirus exposure and HLA in healthy donors (dated by TCRdb to between 2016 and 2019). Regarding the research as a whole: According to an earlier analysis of a few hundred of the donors, about 180 million T cells yielded 100 million or so unique TCR beta sequences and approximately 300 Gb of sequence data. Every repertoire in the discovery cohort had been generated on one and the same sequencing platform. The study was designed to test whether signatures of past pathogen exposure could be identified by cataloging public T cell receptors. The genetic ancestry cluster associated with self-reported Caucasian donors included 81% of the roughly 360 genotyped donors. Both class I and class II loci were covered by HLA typing, at four-digit resolution. A few DR-DQ haplotypes were treated as single units for association and clustering because of strong linkage in the cohort. To study patterns of TCR occurrence, a later analysis re-analyzed previously published TCR beta repertoires from several hundred donors and added high-resolution HLA genotyping. Alongside the repertoire data, information on donor age, sex, ethnicity and CMV serostatus was compiled. In the later analysis, no new phenotypic data were used to find candidate immune exposures; instead, reliance was placed on TCR beta sequences and their occurrence across donors. Genome-wide SNP genotypes for about 65% of the roughly 670 donors were used in a later genetic analysis, which treated that subset as a discovery cohort. The study combined high-throughput TCR immunosequencing, statistical association of individual TCRs with disease status, and machine learning to predict cytomegalovirus infection status. Typing coverage varied by locus: 629-630 donors for A, B, C, DRB1 and DQB1; more than 500 for DQA1; approximately 610 for DPA1; roughly 470 for DPB1. Roughly 300 gigabases of sequencing data and approximately 93 million unique TCR sequences were included in an early release covering about 600 HLA-typed donors. A separate validation cohort of about 110 different subjects was used in addition to the roughly 670-subject first cohort. An earlier analysis of approximately 630 of the donors applied high-throughput TCR beta sequencing to assess whether each TCR beta V gene segment acted as functional or pseudogenic. The study profiled the T cell repertoires of 500 to 800 subjects by immunosequencing and related them to cytomegalovirus serostatus. Among over 350 genotyped donors of the cohort, an average of 235,054 unique TCR beta nucleotide sequences were sequenced per donor, roughly 20% of them non-productive.

Points the paper makes about the study in general: Roughly uniform sequencing depth across donors was assumed in presence/absence analyses, although this assumption may not hold. When HLA alleles, especially DR and DQ, strongly co-occurred, TCR associations were difficult to assign to individual alleles. An association between a missense DCLRE1C variant and V-gene and J-gene trimming of TCR beta chains was found in a later genetic analysis and replicated in an independent cohort. HLA typing was unavailable for some donors at each locus, so association tests used only the typed subset. A few of the identified cytomegalovirus-associated TCR beta chains were confirmed in vitro to be specific for cytomegalovirus antigens. In a later genetic analysis, fewer N-insertions in productive TCRs were reported among donors in an Asian-associated ancestry cluster than the approximately 710-donor mean. It was suggested by the authors that the approach could potentially be generalized to other disease states and immunological phenotypes. Some 16 rarely observed V segments, including chromosome 9 orphons, were excluded from the earlier analysis of approximately 500 of the donors because counts were too low. Broadly in line with IMGT annotations, most TCR beta V segments showed up in productive rearrangements about 87% or about 30% of the time in an earlier analysis of under 700 of the donors. A later analysis associated about 17,000 TCR beta sequences with specific HLA alleles at a false discovery rate of 0.05. A cluster of highly shared sequence variants was judged likely to be a technical artifact of the sequencing pipeline. In the study, some 180 TCR beta chains were listed as associated with cytomegalovirus. Immune exposure information for the cohort was limited to CMV serostatus. Most TCR sequences were seen in very few donors, while some public TCRs were found in many individuals. Several of the top co-occurrence clusters appeared to be linked to parvovirus B19, influenza, CMV and Epstein-Barr virus, according to a later analysis. Cytomegalovirus status was reported to be diagnosed by the classifier with high specificity and sensitivity in both the original and validation cohorts. Linkage disequilibrium might explain the correlated functional status among segregating V segments, but an unknown experimental factor could not be excluded. Compared with equally common non-associated chains, HLA-associated TCR beta chains in a later analysis were more clonally expanded and had lower generation probabilities. Only TCR beta chains were sequenced in this cohort, and the absence of alpha or paired-chain data limited detectable features. According to a later analysis, most CMV-associated TCR beta chains appeared to be HLA-restricted, and the HLA associations seemed to be driven largely by CMV exposure. In a later analysis, TCR association rates were found to vary across HLA loci, with the most associated TCRs seen for DRB1 alleles and the fewest for HLA-C alleles. A further reported finding was that TCR beta sequences accurately predicted the HLA-A and HLA-B alleles for most subjects in the first cohort. Some IMGT-functional V segments, including TRBV6-2 and TRBV6-3, could not be told apart with the 87-base-pair reads, so those segments were excluded.

Based on the germline V gene, the CDR1 and CDR2 sequences are LGHNA and YSLEER. The CDR3 starts with the cysteine, ends with the phenylalanine, and has 17 residues. Solely the CDR3 DNA is kept, with 51 bases framed from the first base. The receptor library was made with the immunoSEQ multiplex PCR assay. For the multiplex PCR, a mixture combining 60 forward primers for TCR Vbeta segments and 13 reverse primers for TCR Jbeta segments was used. A multiplex PCR assay on genomic DNA amplified the CDR3 region of rearranged TCR beta genes. The Illumina HiSeq System was used to sequence the amplified TCR beta libraries as 87-base-pair reads. In the authors' own workflow: A later analysis tallied 70 million to 100 million unique TCR beta chains across the 600 to 700 repertoires, and approximately 12 million of those chains were shared by two or more donors. To remove PCR and sequencing errors, raw reads were error-corrected and collapsed into unique sequences using a nearest-neighbor algorithm that merged closely related sequences. Alignment of CDR3 sequences to IMGT reference sequences was used to assign V, D and J gene segments. For a sequence to be retained, a match of at least six nucleotides was required to both a V gene segment and a J gene segment. A rearrangement counted as productive if the CDR3 had no stop codons and remained in frame with V and J, and every other rearrangement counted as non-productive. CDR3 was defined according to IMGT convention as the region running from the second conserved V-encoded cysteine to the conserved J-encoded phenylalanine. The earlier analysis of about 610 of the donors excluded any sequence lacking an unambiguous match to a single V gene segment. In an earlier analysis of a few hundred of the donors, V segments were called functional above 56.7% productive rearrangements and were called segregating when the between-donor standard deviation exceeded 5%. A statistical classification framework was built for diagnosing cytomegalovirus status from the catalog of TCR beta chain sequences. In a later analysis, TCR nucleotide sequences were compared against IMGT/GENE-DB human TR gene sequences so that V and J genes could be assigned. Using the TCRdist pipeline, a later analysis assigned CDR3 sequences along with most-parsimonious VDJ recombination scenarios. A later analysis defined each TCR beta chain by its CDR3 amino acid sequence plus V-gene family, and excluded reads lacking a unique V-gene family. A later analysis removed roughly 590 highly shared, low-generation-probability nucleotide sequences to deal with suspected cross-contamination and a sequencing artifact. In a later analysis, a clonal expansion index for each public chain was calculated from normalized within-repertoire ranks of inferred template counts. A later analysis computed generation probabilities with a VDJ recombination model fitted to out-of-frame rearrangements, and checked the results against IGoR. In a later analysis, TCR-TCR, TCR-HLA and TCR-CMV co-occurrence was scored with hypergeometric tests, and a repertoire-size bias correction was applied to TCR pairs. A later analysis estimated false discovery rates by permuting HLA or CMV assignments 20 times. In a later analysis, co-occurring TCRs were grouped with DBSCAN, and TCRdist sequence similarity was added when clustering was performed within HLA-allele-positive subsets. For co-occurrence clustering, repertoires with fewer than 30,000 or more than 120,000 public chains were excluded, along with a handful of repertoires with anomalous nucleotide sharing. Imported from immuneACCESS, the table was reduced by TCRdb to in-frame sequences with V and J called. These copies leave out some clones; in studies compared against another copy, an unresolved V gene accounts for under half, and the cause of the remainder is not known. The V and J calls and the clone size are those of that table, but D and trimming were determined from the DNA. This sample has about 67,000 clones in its table, and 65% to 70% of those were observed once. The ten largest clones capture 2% to 2.5% of the sample.

As to this clone: Its binding antigen is unknown. Mismatch with germline at one junction end may stem from a read error.

The cohort consisted of 600 to 700 healthy bone marrow donors. All cohort members were sampled while nominally healthy, although unrecorded immune exposures were likely present. The donor tested CMV seronegative, placing the donor among the roughly 340 seronegative members of the cohort. A peripheral blood sample was provided by each donor, and peripheral blood mononuclear cells were used for TCR beta sequencing. The Qiagen DNeasy Blood Extraction Kit was used to extract genomic DNA from the blood cell samples. The sequence was obtained from a woman under 40 in good health and CMV-seronegative. What was sequenced was PBMCs. The chain joins TRBV4-3 to TRBJ2-7; 5 matching bases give a weak D call of TRBD2. CDR3 sequence: CASSQDRGGWSSYEQCF. The base sequence is TGCGCCAGCAGCCAAGATCGGGGTGGTTGGTCGTCCTACGAGCAGTGCTTC.